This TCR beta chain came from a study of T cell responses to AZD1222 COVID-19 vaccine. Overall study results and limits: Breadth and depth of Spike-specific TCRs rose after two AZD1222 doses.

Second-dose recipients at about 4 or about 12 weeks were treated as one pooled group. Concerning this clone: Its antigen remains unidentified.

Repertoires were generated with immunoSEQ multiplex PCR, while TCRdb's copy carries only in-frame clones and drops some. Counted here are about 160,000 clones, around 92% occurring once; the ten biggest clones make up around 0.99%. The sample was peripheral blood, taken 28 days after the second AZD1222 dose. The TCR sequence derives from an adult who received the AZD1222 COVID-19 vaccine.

DNA of the CDR3: TGTGCCAGCAGCGCCTTTGGGGGCTCGTCTCACACTGAAGCTTTCTTT. Its translation: CASSAFGGSSHTEAFF. The rearrangement joins TRBV27 to TRBJ1-1; the D gene is possibly TRBD1 (6 bases). Germline loops: CDR1 MNHEY, CDR2 SMNVEV (reference sequence). V was trimmed by 6 bases and J by 3 bases, leaving 20 bases between them. The CDR3 sequence is 16 residues long.